This T cell receptor beta chain was obtained from a study of T cell responses to AZD1222 COVID-19 vaccine. Whole-study findings and limits: The peak T cell response came first, and repertoires were sampled only after it. Spike-specific TCR breadth and depth grew following two AZD1222 doses. Baseline seropositives among AZD1222 recipients totaled only 5 to 7.

About this clone: Its target is unknown.

Second-dose groups at about 4 or about 12 weeks were pooled. Sequencing was performed with immunoSEQ multiplex PCR; in TCRdb, only in-frame clones are kept and a portion is missing. The sample records some 120,000 clones, 80% to 90% being singletons. This TCR was recovered from an adult who received the AZD1222 COVID-19 vaccine. The material was peripheral blood, obtained 28 days after the second AZD1222 dose.

The CDR3 DNA is TGCGCCAGCAGCTTGCAGGCGTTACGCACCGGGGAGCTGTTTTTT. Translation gives CASSLQALRTGELFF. This sequence joins TRBV5-1 and TRBJ2-2, with unresolved D. The CDR3 is 15 residues long. The V gene lost 1 base and the J gene lost 4 bases, with 11 bases spanning the gap. CDR1 SGHRS and CDR2 YFSETQ come from the germline V gene.